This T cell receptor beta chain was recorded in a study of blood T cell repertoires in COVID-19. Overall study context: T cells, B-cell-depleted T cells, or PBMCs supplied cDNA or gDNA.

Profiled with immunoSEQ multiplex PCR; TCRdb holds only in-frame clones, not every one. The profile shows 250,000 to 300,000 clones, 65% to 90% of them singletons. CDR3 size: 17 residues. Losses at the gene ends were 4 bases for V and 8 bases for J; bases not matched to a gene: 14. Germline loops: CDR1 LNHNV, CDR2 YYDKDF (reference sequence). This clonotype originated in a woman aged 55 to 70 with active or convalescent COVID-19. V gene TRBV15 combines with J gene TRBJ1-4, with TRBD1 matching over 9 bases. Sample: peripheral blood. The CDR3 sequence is CATSNMLTGTGREKLFF. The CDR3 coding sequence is TGTGCCACCAGCAACATGCTAACCGGGACAGGGAGGGAAAAACTGTTTTTT.